The 22 T cell receptor beta chains in this list originate from one sample, sequenced in a study of long-term antiretroviral therapy in people with HIV. An immunoSEQ assay, version v3.0, was performed at survey level. Here immunoSEQ multiplex PCR was the method, and the copy in TCRdb shows in-frame clones only, minus some. The sample gives about 21,000 clones, approximately 90% of which show up once; approximately 3.7% is in the top ten. The sample consisted of unsorted PBMCs, taken 2.3 years after starting antiretroviral therapy. The source is a man aged 60 to 75 with HIV.

The chain is built from TRBV18 and TRBJ1-5; no clear D gene. Between the trimmed V and J ends, which lost 3 bases and 5 bases, there was a span of 14 bases. CDR3 length equals 15 residues. Looked up from germline, CDR1 is KGHSH and CDR2 is LQKENI. DNA for the CDR3: TGTGCCAGCTCACCTACCGACGGGCGGGATCAGCCCCAGCATTTT. This translates into CASSPTDGRDQPQHF.

This rearrangement joins TRBV7-3 to TRBJ1-1; TRBD1 aligns across 8 bases. Germline loops: CDR1 SGHTA, CDR2 FQGTGA. This CDR3 region has 16 residues. Unmatched junction bases numbered 10, after V lost 2 bases and J lost 5 bases. The CDR3: CASSLGPPGGGTEAFF. Written as DNA, the CDR3 is TGTGCCAGCAGCTTAGGCCCCCCAGGGGGCGGAACTGAAGCTTTCTTT.

The chain has TRBV5-4 and TRBJ2-1; TRBD1 agrees at 9 bases. The germline gives CDR1 SGHNT, CDR2 YYREEE (reference sequence). The CDR3 has 15 residues. After removal of 4 bases from V and 8 bases from J, the junction contained 10 bases not matched to a gene. This chain's CDR3 is CASSLGTGIWDEQFF. In nucleotides, the CDR3 is TGTGCCAGCAGCCTCGGGACAGGGATATGGGATGAGCAGTTCTTC.

V usage is TRBV9 and J usage is TRBJ1-5; tentative D call: TRBD1 (5 bases). Germline V gene data show CDR1 as SGDLS and CDR2 as YYNGEE. The CDR3 length is 15 residues. The V gene lost 0 bases and the J gene lost 10 bases, with 17 bases spanning the gap. CDR3 in amino acids: CASSVGPSWGAPQHF. CDR3 nucleotides: TGTGCCAGCAGCGTAGGCCCCTCGTGGGGCGCCCCCCAGCATTTT.

This chain links TRBV7-8 with TRBJ2-5, with TRBD2 as a possible D gene (6 bases). The V end was cut by 7 bases, the J end by 2 bases, with 14 bases between. Germline-derived CDR1 and CDR2 are SGHVS and FQNEAQ. The CDR3 length is 14 residues. CDR3 loop: CASTRWREQETQYF. The DNA for the CDR3 is TGTGCCAGCACCAGGTGGCGGGAACAAGAGACCCAGTACTTC.

The genes are TRBV5-5 and TRBJ2-5, with 9 positions matching TRBD1. From germline, CDR1 is SGHKS and CDR2 YYEKEE (reference sequence). V shed 5 bases, J shed 4 bases, and the junction held 6 bases outside the gene matches. The CDR3 runs to 14 residues. DNA of the CDR3: TGTGCCAGCAGGGACCGGGGACAGGGAGAGACCCAGTACTTC. Protein sequence: CASRDRGQGETQYF.

The chain couples TRBV6-5 to TRBJ2-7, with a weak D call TRBD1 (6 bases). The CDR3 is made up of 16 amino acids. Germline values: CDR1 MNHEY, CDR2 SVGAGI. Trimming took off 0 bases at V and 6 bases at J, with 18 bases between the two ends. The CDR3 is CASSYSNSGELGEQYF. DNA for the CDR3: TGTGCCAGCAGTTACTCGAATTCAGGGGAACTGGGCGAGCAGTACTTC.

Only one count was recorded for this clone. This chain joins TRBV18 and TRBJ1-5; the D gene is possibly TRBD1 (6 bases). Trimming took off 3 bases at V and 7 bases at J, with 19 bases between the two ends. Germline loops: CDR1 KGHSH, CDR2 LQKENI. CDR3 length: 16 amino acids. CDR3 in amino acids: CASSPLGPQGFQPQHF. The CDR3 DNA is TGTGCCAGCTCACCCCTGGGACCACAGGGTTTCCAGCCCCAGCATTTT.

This clone was counted a single time. The chain combines TRBV12-5 with TRBJ1-1; 9 bases align to TRBD1. The CDR3 totals 15 residues. Germline V lookup: CDR1 LGHNT, CDR2 FRNRAP. V lost 7 bases and J lost 1; bases outside the gene matches: 7. The CDR3 loop reads CASEPGQGQNTEAFF. Here the CDR3 DNA reads TGTGCTAGTGAACCTGGACAGGGGCAGAACACTGAAGCTTTCTTT.

This chain connects TRBV5-1 to TRBJ2-5; possible D gene TRBD1, 5 bases. V lost 1 base and J 5 bases, leaving 18 bases between the germline ends. Germline CDR1 is SGHRS and CDR2 is YFSETQ. The CDR3 contains 16 residues. DNA for the CDR3: TGCGCCAGCAGCTTGAATAGGGGAATAGGTAGCGAGACCCAGTACTTC. It yields the protein CASSLNRGIGSETQYF.

V is TRBV19 and J is TRBJ2-1, with TRBD2 matching 7 bases. The germline gives CDR1 LNHDA, CDR2 SQIVND (reference sequence). The CDR3 runs to 15 residues. J lost 1 base, V lost 8 bases, and 8 bases had no gene match. CDR3 in amino acids: CASSPGGRSYNEQFF. CDR3 nucleotide sequence: TGTGCCAGTTCTCCCGGGGGGAGGTCCTACAATGAGCAGTTCTTC.

This chain uses TRBV2 with TRBJ1-1; 8 bases line up with TRBD1. CDR1 is SNHLY, CDR2 FYNNEI, per germline. The CDR3 length is 15 residues. Trimming at V came to 7 bases and at J to 0 bases, leaving 7 bases not matched to a gene. CDR3 bases: TGTGCCAGCACCTCGGACAGGGCCTTGAACACTGAAGCTTTCTTT. Translation gives CASTSDRALNTEAFF.

This clone was observed a single time. The CDR3 sequence: CASSELITDTQYF. CDR3 DNA: TGTGCCAGCAGTGAATTGATCACAGATACGCAGTATTTT. This chain joins TRBV6-4 and TRBJ2-3; D remains unclear. Per germline, CDR1 MRHNA and CDR2 SNTAGT. Trimming stripped 3 bases from V and 2 bases from J, with 6 bases between. The CDR3 spans 13 residues.

The chain links TRBV2 to TRBJ2-5, with a tentative D call TRBD2 (5 bases). With 6 bases removed from V and 2 bases from J, the gap between germline ends came to 16 bases. Germline CDR1 and CDR2: SNHLY and FYNNEI. This CDR3 comprises 15 residues. The CDR3 bases are TGTGCCAGCAGCAGCGCCTCAGAGGGACAAGAGACCCAGTACTTC. It translates to CASSSASEGQETQYF.

The J gene is TRBJ1-2, the V gene TRBV5-1; D is uncertain. Trimming shortened V by 4 bases and J by 0 bases, and 10 bases separated the two germline ends. CDR3 length: 14 residues. Germline V gene sequence: CDR1 SGHRS, CDR2 YFSETQ. In DNA form, the CDR3 reads TGCGCCAGCAGCCCGGACGACGCTAACTATGGCTACACCTTC. This translates into CASSPDDANYGYTF. The full variable domain, completed using reference TRBV5-1 and TRBJ1-2, is KAGVTQTPRYLIKTRGQQVTLSCSPISGHRSVSWYQQTPGQGLQFLFEYFSETQRNKGNFPGRFSGRQFSNSRSEMNVSTLELGDSALYLCASSPDDANYGYTFGSGTRLTVV.

This chain uses TRBV4-3 with TRBJ2-3; D is perhaps TRBD1 or TRBD2 (7 bases each). Germline CDR1 and CDR2: LGHNA and YSLEER. This CDR3 region has 16 residues. Trimming stripped 0 bases from V and 2 bases from J, with 12 bases between. CDR3: CASSQEAGGVTDTQYF. The CDR3 bases are TGCGCCAGCAGCCAAGAGGCAGGGGGGGTCACAGATACGCAGTATTTT.

The V call is TRBV10-3, the J call TRBJ2-3; perhaps TRBD2 as D (5 bases). Trimming took 8 bases from V and 0 from J, leaving 12 bases between them. The V gene's germline CDR1 is ENHRY and CDR2 SYGVKD. The CDR3 is made up of 14 amino acids. CDR3 nucleotides: TGTGCCATCGGAGGAGTTGGGAGCACAGATACGCAGTATTTT. It specifies CAIGGVGSTDTQYF.

The chain links TRBV19 to TRBJ1-4; possibly TRBD1 for D (6 bases). The CDR3 sequence is 17 residues long. Germline CDR1 reads LNHDA; CDR2 reads SQIVND (reference sequence). Trimming removed 5 bases from V and 1 base from J, with 17 bases in between. This CDR3 is CASSPRGGMGTNEKLFF. As DNA, the CDR3 is TGTGCCAGTAGTCCTCGAGGGGGGATGGGAACTAATGAAAAACTGTTTTTT.

The chain carries TRBV19 and TRBJ1-2, with 11 bases fitting TRBD1. CDR3 size: 16 residues. Germline loops: CDR1 LNHDA, CDR2 SQIVND (reference sequence). V dropped 3 bases and J dropped 0; count of bases not matched to a gene: 3. As DNA, the CDR3 is TGTGCCAGTAGTATTTGGACAGGGGGCTCTAACTATGGCTACACCTTC. This codes for CASSIWTGGSNYGYTF.

This sequence joins TRBV5-1 and TRBJ1-5; 7 bases match TRBD1. The CDR3 is 15 amino acids. CDR1 and CDR2 from the germline V gene are SGHRS and YFSETQ. V lost 4 bases and J lost 4; bases outside the gene matches: 8. CDR3 nucleotide sequence: TGCGCCAGCAGCCGACAGGGACTCTATAATCAGCCCCAGCATTTT. This sequence encodes CASSRQGLYNQPQHF.

The J gene is TRBJ1-3, the V gene TRBV2, with unresolved D. The germline gives CDR1 SNHLY, CDR2 FYNNEI. The CDR3 runs to 16 residues. Between the trimmed V and J ends, which lost 5 bases and 0 bases, there was a span of 14 bases. CDR3 sequence: CASSYIPGLSGNTIYF. CDR3 in DNA: TGTGCCAGCAGTTACATCCCGGGCCTCTCTGGAAACACCATATATTTT.

The chain employs TRBV14 and TRBJ2-5, with 7 bases that match TRBD1. Germline lookup yields CDR1 SGHDN and CDR2 FVKESK. This CDR3 is built from 14 residues. The V segment lost 1 base and the J segment 5 bases; nucleotides outside the gene matches: 4. The CDR3 loop is CASSQGGGRETQYF. The CDR3 DNA sequence: TGTGCCAGCAGCCAAGGAGGGGGCAGGGAGACCCAGTACTTC.